This T cell receptor (beta chain) was found in a study of T cells in localized non-small cell lung cancer. Regarding this clone: What it binds is not known.

Study-wide results and limits: Clonality peaked in uninvolved adjacent lung rather than tumor.

Profiled with immunoSEQ multiplex PCR; TCRdb holds only in-frame clones, not every one. Altogether approximately 70,000 clones are present, roughly 79% being singletons, with the ten largest covering roughly 4.5%. Looked up from germline, CDR1 is SGHRS and CDR2 is YFSETQ. CDR3 length: 17 amino acids. V was pared by 0 bases and J by 7 bases, with 22 bases between. This chain uses TRBV5-1 with TRBJ1-2; maybe TRBD1 (5 bases). The TCR sequence derives from a man aged 40-75 years with stage II lung adenocarcinoma. The sequencing used PBMCs, collected before any cancer treatment. The CDR3 region is CASSLVGQERGFGGYTF. The CDR3 bases are TGCGCCAGCAGCTTGGTGGGTCAGGAGAGGGGTTTTGGTGGCTACACCTTC.